This T cell receptor beta chain was captured by sequencing in a study of shared clonotypes between healthy human individuals (dated by TCRdb to about 2020). With regard to the full study: The cohort included three men and a couple of women between 18 and 49 years of age. Leukapheresis yielded between about 0.94 and 10 billion PBMCs per donor. For each donor, CD4 naive and CD4 memory were each run on three plates, CD8 naive on two plates, and CD8 memory on one plate. Blood TCR repertoires of about five healthy adults were deeply sequenced to estimate repertoire size and the extent of clonotype sharing between individuals. Different laboratories and diverse techniques were used to prepare libraries and sequence TCR repertoires, to increase sequencing depth and limit assay-specific biases. On the study overall, not on this receptor specifically: When several donors were compared, the shared fraction of clonotypes was about 5% for naive CD4, 3.5% to 4% for naive CD8, more than 2% for memory CD4, and roughly 0.43% for memory CD8. The small number of donors limited the genetic and exposure-history diversity represented. Even with the large sequencing depth, rarefaction of the sorted-subset datasets indicated that sequencing was incomplete. Pairwise subsampling led to the expectation that sequencing depth would affect the degree of clonotype sharing among donors. Larger estimated clonotype richness was generally found for naive subsets than for memory subsets. Sampling was restricted to blood, and TCR repertoires in tissue are likely to differ from TCR repertoires in blood. Higher generation probabilities were observed for clonotypes shared by all four sorted-subset donors than for non-shared clonotypes.

Using the deep immunoSEQ assay, TCR CDR3 regions were amplified from genomic DNA by multiplex PCR. For each cell subset, the extracted genomic DNA was distributed evenly across all wells of several immunoSEQ 96-well plates, and each plate served as one replicate. For sorted subsets, 200 to 250 ng of genomic DNA, equivalent to 30,000 or so T cell genomes, went into each replicate PCR. The purified libraries were quantified using a Qubit 3.0 fluorometer, sized with a Bioanalyzer 2100, and then quantified again using the KAPA Library Quantification kit. A separate single-read 150-cycle Illumina NextSeq 550 flow cell was used to sequence each immunoSEQ 96-well plate. As for the authors' bioinformatics: Because only junctional sequences without quality scores were contained in the immunoSEQ output, filtering matching that applied to full-length reads could not be performed. To assign V/J genes and CDR3, sequences were annotated using PyIR, a Python wrapper for IgBLAST v1.9, with IMGT germline references. Reads with weak V/J assignments (E-value above 1e-6), missing CDR3, stop codons, out-of-frame junctions, or ambiguous translated residues were removed. V3J clonotypes were defined as sequences sharing the same inferred V gene, J gene, and CDR3 amino acid sequence. Percentage overlap between repertoires was computed as shared unique clonotypes divided by the size of the smaller repertoire. Three approaches were used to assess repertoire richness: RTK rarefaction, the Chao1 estimator, and Recon v2.1 estimates of unobserved clonotypes. Generation probabilities were computed with OLGA for all TCRbeta clonotypes obtained by the gDNA method from a handful of donors. TCRdb stores this immuneACCESS table with in-frame sequences only. Part of the clones is absent; in the studies checked, under half of the shortfall reflects unresolved V genes, and no reason is known for the rest. V, J and clone size derive from that table, while D and trimming were established from the DNA sequence. In this sample the table shows 1,500,000 or so clones, approximately 98.5% of which occur a single time. The ten most abundant clones make up around 0.38% of the sample.

Healthy HIV-negative adults with no recently reported acute infections or vaccinations were included as donors. All donors were Caucasian adults living in Nashville, Tennessee, USA. CD4+ T cells were enriched by magnetic negative selection, after which naive cells were positively selected on CD45RA and the negative fraction was taken as the memory subset. Blood was obtained by leukapheresis, after which PBMCs were separated by Ficoll-Histopaque density gradient centrifugation and cryopreserved in liquid nitrogen vapor phase. Purity and quantity of every magnetically sorted T cell population were checked by analytical flow cytometry. From each sorted fraction, genomic DNA was isolated and quantified by UV absorbance on a Nanodrop 2000c. About this clone: Its recognized antigen is unknown. No much larger clone exists at a distance of one base, and base qualities are not known.

The CDR3 covers 16 residues, taking in both the cysteine and the phenylalanine. Only CDR3 DNA is held: 48 bases, read in frame from base 1. Unmatched junction bases come to 11, with V trimmed by 7 bases and J by 3 bases. Sequences MDHEN (CDR1) and SYDVKM (CDR2) are obtained from the germline V gene. The chain is encoded by TRBV28 joined to TRBJ2-3; TRBD2 lines up with 9 middle nucleotides. This clonotype was obtained from a man aged 25-45 years in good health. Sample: naive CD4+ T cells sorted from blood. The cell subset or site label corresponds to: CD45RA+ positively selected. For the CDR3, the sequence is CASTENQGLATDTQYF. The bases read TGTGCCAGCACCGAAAATCAGGGACTAGCAACAGATACGCAGTATTTT.